This TCR beta chain was captured by sequencing in a study of read filtering for tumor transcriptome and immune sequencing. Study-level findings and limits: The sorted CD138-negative fraction was a mixed bone marrow immune population, not purified T cells.

The length of the CDR3 is 13 residues. V lost 1 base and J lost 9, with 10 bases in between. Germline V gives CDR1 SGHAT, CDR2 FQNNGV. This clonotype was observed at least ten times. Its specificity is unknown. At the time of active disease, bone marrow was collected from every patient. This library used approximately 390 ng RNA and molecular barcoded adaptors spanning alpha/delta and beta/gamma chains. MiXCR, run by TCRdb on the reads, gives a single entry per CDR3 protein. The data hold fewer than 45,000 distinct CDR3 sequences, with 12% observed a single time. The sample taken for sequencing was a population of CD138-negative cells sorted from bone marrow. The sequence was obtained from a donor aged 40 or over with multiple myeloma. The genes are TRBV11-2 and TRBJ2-1; possible D gene TRBD1, 6 bases. DNA for the CDR3: TGTGCCAGCAGCTTAGGGGGGCCCAGTGAGCAGTTCTTC. Protein product: CASSLGGPSEQFF.